Listed below are T cell receptor beta chains from one sample, sequenced in a study of blood T cell repertoires in COVID-19. Sequencing used immunoSEQ multiplex PCR; TCRdb keeps in-frame clones, though not all of them. Of a few hundred thousand clones detected, around 85% appear once; the ten largest clones hold approximately 2.8%. The sequenced sample was PBMCs or T cells enriched from blood (not recorded which). All receptors derive from a woman aged 45 to 65 in a cohort exposed to, infected with or recovered from COVID-19 (not recorded which). Both conserved end residues are part of each CDR3. A D gene is named only where the DNA matches it firmly. The size field is filled for only some rows; it gives once, few, many or a size class.

size,J,D,V,DNA,CDR3
.,TRBJ1-6,.,TRBV27,TGTGCCAGCAGCCGACAGGTATCTAATTCACCCCTCCACTTT,CASSRQVSNSPLHF
.,TRBJ2-3,TRBD1,TRBV11-2,TGTGCCAGCAGCTTAGGGTTCGGGGGACAGGCAGATACGCAGTATTTT,CASSLGFGGQADTQYF
.,TRBJ2-7,TRBD1,TRBV7-9,TGTGCCAGCAGCCTTTACGACAGGGGCTCCTACGAGCAGTACTTC,CASSLYDRGSYEQYF
.,TRBJ2-3,.,TRBV19,TGTGCCAGTAGTAGGGAGAGATCCACAGATACGCAGTATTTT,CASSRERSTDTQYF
.,TRBJ2-2,.,TRBV29-1,TGCAGCGTTGGTTTGGCGGGGTTCTCCGGGGAGCTGTTTTTT,CSVGLAGFSGELFF
.,TRBJ2-5,TRBD1,TRBV30,TGTGCCTGGAGCATCACAGGGGGAGAGACCCAGTACTTC,CAWSITGGETQYF
.,TRBJ1-4,TRBD1,TRBV4-2,TGTGCCAGCAGCCAGTGGACAGGGCTTAATGAAAAACTGTTTTTT,CASSQWTGLNEKLFF
.,TRBJ2-2,.,TRBV18,TGTGCCAGCTCACCGCTCACCAGGGGTACCGGGGAGCTGTTTTTT,CASSPLTRGTGELFF
once,TRBJ1-6,.,TRBV15,TGTGCCACCAGCAGGTTTCGGGCAGGGGCGTCGGCTTCACCCCTCCACTTT,CATSRFRAGASASPLHF
.,TRBJ2-3,TRBD2,TRBV27,TGTGCCAGCGCCGTAACTAGCGGGGGGGCATCAGATACGCAGTATTTT,CASAVTSGGASDTQYF
.,TRBJ2-2,TRBD2,TRBV4-2,TGTGCCAGCAGCCCGACTAGCGGGGGGGCAGGGACCGGGGAGCTGTTTTTT,CASSPTSGGAGTGELFF
.,TRBJ2-5,TRBD2,TRBV7-9,TGTGCCAGCAGCCCCCGTTTAGCCGGACTCGGGGGGCAAGAGACCCAGTACTTC,CASSPRLAGLGGQETQYF
.,TRBJ2-7,TRBD2,TRBV7-2,TGTGCCAGCAGCTCCGGAGTCTGGGCGGGGGGACCCTACGAGCAGTACTTC,CASSSGVWAGGPYEQYF
.,TRBJ2-7,TRBD1,TRBV11-1,TGTGCCAGCAGCTCCCGGGACAGGGCCTACGAGCAGTACTTC,CASSSRDRAYEQYF
.,TRBJ1-2,TRBD1,TRBV10-3,TGTGCCATCAGTGAGTCTCCGGGACAGGGATCCACAGAGAACTATGGCTACACCTTC,CAISESPGQGSTENYGYTF
.,TRBJ1-5,.,TRBV5-6,TGTGCCAGCAGCTGGGGACACGCCAATCAGCCCCAGCATTTT,CASSWGHANQPQHF
.,TRBJ2-1,.,TRBV2,TGTGCCAGCGGGGAGTACAATGAGCAGTTCTTC,CASGEYNEQFF
few,TRBJ2-1,TRBD2,TRBV7-2,TGTGCCAGCAGCTTAGCTCTAGGTAGCGGGGGGGCCCCCTACAATGAGCAGTTCTTC,CASSLALGSGGAPYNEQFF
.,TRBJ1-4,TRBD1,TRBV25-1,TGTGCCAGCAGCAGGACAGGGGGGAGTGAAAAACTGTTTTTT,CASSRTGGSEKLFF
.,TRBJ1-1,.,TRBV18,TGTGCCAGCTCACCCCCCGCGGGCCCCGGTGAAGCTTTCTTT,CASSPPAGPGEAFF
.,TRBJ1-1,.,TRBV19,TGTGCCAGTAGTATATCACAGAGGAACACTGAAGCTTTCTTT,CASSISQRNTEAFF
.,TRBJ2-7,.,TRBV27,TGTGCCAGCAGTCCTACCTTTGTGGGGAGATATCTCGGATACGAGCAGTACTTC,CASSPTFVGRYLGYEQYF
.,TRBJ2-1,.,TRBV5-6,TGTGCCAGCAGCTTGCAGGTGAGCTCCTACAATGAGCAGTTCTTC,CASSLQVSSYNEQFF
.,TRBJ2-3,.,TRBV30,TGTGCCTGGGCACAGACAGATACGCAGTATTTT,CAWAQTDTQYF
.,TRBJ1-1,TRBD1,TRBV27,TGTGCCAGCAGTTTATCGTACGGACAGGTTAACACTGAAGCTTTCTTT,CASSLSYGQVNTEAFF
.,TRBJ2-5,.,TRBV29-1,TGCAGCGTTGGAAAAGCAGGACAGCTGGAAGAGACCCAGTACTTC,CSVGKAGQLEETQYF
.,TRBJ2-5,.,TRBV27,TGTGCCAGCAGTACGCCCAGGGAGGTCGGAGAGACCCAGTACTTC,CASSTPREVGETQYF
.,TRBJ2-5,TRBD1,TRBV7-9,TGTGCCAGCAGCTTAACCCCCACAGGGGGCGATGAGACCCAGTACTTC,CASSLTPTGGDETQYF
.,TRBJ2-3,.,TRBV4-1,TGCGCCAGCAGCCAAGGGGCAGGGTGGGGCACAGATACGCAGTATTTT,CASSQGAGWGTDTQYF
.,TRBJ2-3,TRBD1,TRBV9,TGTGCCAGCAGCCCCAGGACAGGGGGCATGGATACGCAGTATTTT,CASSPRTGGMDTQYF
.,TRBJ2-1,.,TRBV7-3,TGTGCCAGCAGCCTCGGGGCGGGGAGCTCCTACAATGAGCAGTTCTTC,CASSLGAGSSYNEQFF
.,TRBJ2-3,TRBD2,TRBV9,TGTGCCAGCAGCGTAGGAACGCGGGGGGGCAGTAGCACAGATACGCAGTATTTT,CASSVGTRGGSSTDTQYF
.,TRBJ2-1,TRBD1,TRBV18,TGTGCCAGCTCGTCCGGGACAGGGGCGAATGAGCAGTTCTTC,CASSSGTGANEQFF
.,TRBJ1-3,.,TRBV10-3,TGTGCCATTGCAACGGAGGGGTCGGGAAACACCATATATTTT,CAIATEGSGNTIYF
.,TRBJ1-2,TRBD1,TRBV27,TGTGCCAGCAGTTTATCGTTTAGGACAGGTATTCGGTATGGCTACACCTTC,CASSLSFRTGIRYGYTF
.,TRBJ2-7,.,TRBV4-3,TGCGCCAGCAGCCAAGAACTCCTCGTGGGGAGCTCCTACGAGCAGTACTTC,CASSQELLVGSSYEQYF
.,TRBJ2-5,TRBD2,TRBV24-1,TGTGCCACCAGTGATTTGACTAGCGGGCAGCAAGAGACCCAGTACTTC,CATSDLTSGQQETQYF
.,TRBJ2-3,.,TRBV5-1,TGCGCCAGCAGCCCCCGGGGGAGCACAGATACGCAGTATTTT,CASSPRGSTDTQYF
.,TRBJ1-2,TRBD1,TRBV7-2,TGTGCCAGCAGGTCGGGGACAGGGGGCTTCTATGGCTACACCTTC,CASRSGTGGFYGYTF